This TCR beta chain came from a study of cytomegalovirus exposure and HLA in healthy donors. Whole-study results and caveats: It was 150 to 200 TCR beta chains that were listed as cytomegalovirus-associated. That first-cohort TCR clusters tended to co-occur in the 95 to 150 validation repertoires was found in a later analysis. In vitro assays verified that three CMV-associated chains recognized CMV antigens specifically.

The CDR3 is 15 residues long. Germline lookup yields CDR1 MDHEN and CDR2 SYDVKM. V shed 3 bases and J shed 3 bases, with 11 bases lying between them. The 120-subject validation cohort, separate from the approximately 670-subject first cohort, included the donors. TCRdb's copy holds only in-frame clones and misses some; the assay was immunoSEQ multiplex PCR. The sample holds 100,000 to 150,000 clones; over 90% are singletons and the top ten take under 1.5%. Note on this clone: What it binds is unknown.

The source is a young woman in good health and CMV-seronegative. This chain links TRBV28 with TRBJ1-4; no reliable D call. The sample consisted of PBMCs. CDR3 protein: CASSLGSAANEKLFF. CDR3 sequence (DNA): TGTGCCAGCAGTTTGGGTTCAGCGGCTAATGAAAAACTGTTTTTT.